Listed below are T cell receptor beta chains from one sample, sequenced in a study of human T cells and chemical hapten exposure. In TCRdb, the RACE reads were re-called with MiXCR into one record per CDR3 protein. In the table there are a few hundred thousand distinct CDR3 sequences, about 6% of which are singletons. The sample in question was whole blood, obtained in connection with sensitization to the hapten diphenylcyclopropenone (DPC). These receptors were obtained from a woman aged 18-29 years with alopecia areata. Some clones in this sample may be carry-over from other donors' samples. Both conserved end residues are part of each CDR3. D genes are given only for firm matches. Size is omitted from some rows. Given values are once, few, many or a class for expanded clones.

size	D	J	V	CDR3	DNA
NA	TRBD2	TRBJ2-2	TRBV20-1	CSAVAGLAEAGELFF	TGCAGTGCTGTCGCCGGACTAGCGGAGGCCGGGGAGCTGTTTTTT
NA	NA	TRBJ1-5	TRBV6-1	CASNTWDQPQHF	TGTGCCAGCAATACCTGGGATCAGCCCCAGCATTTT
NA	NA	TRBJ2-3	TRBV28	CASRIWGSGSSTDTQYF	TGTGCCAGCAGAATTTGGGGTAGCGGATCTAGCACAGATACGCAGTATTTT
few	NA	TRBJ1-5	TRBV12-3/TRBV12-4	CASSSTFDQPQHF	TGTGCCAGCAGTTCCACCTTCGATCAGCCCCAGCATTTT
NA	TRBD2	TRBJ2-3	TRBV6-2/TRBV6-3	CASSYPSSGTTTDTQYF	TGTGCCAGCAGTTACCCTTCGTCCGGGACTACAACAGATACGCAGTATTTT
many	NA	TRBJ1-1	TRBV7-6	CASSLGGGGDGTEAFF	TGTGCCAGCAGCTTAGGAGGGGGAGGAGATGGCACTGAAGCTTTCTTT
few	NA	TRBJ1-5	TRBV6-2/TRBV6-3	CASSSQGVGQGNQPQHF	TGTGCCAGCAGTTCTCAAGGTGTAGGGCAGGGCAATCAGCCCCAGCATTTT
many	NA	TRBJ1-6	TRBV20-1	CSASDPRVQGDSPLHF	TGCAGTGCTAGTGACCCCCGTGTTCAGGGTGATTCACCCCTCCACTTT
few	NA	TRBJ2-3	TRBV7-6	CASSLSWGGQFTDTQYF	TGTGCCAGCAGCCTATCTTGGGGGGGCCAATTCACAGATACGCAGTATTTT
NA	TRBD1	TRBJ2-3	TRBV6-2/TRBV6-3	CASTLTGATDTQYF	TGTGCCAGCACACTGACAGGGGCCACAGATACGCAGTATTTT
few	TRBD2	TRBJ2-3	TRBV6-5	CASSSGLAGATTDTQYF	TGTGCCAGCAGTTCCGGACTAGCGGGGGCGACGACGGATACGCAGTATTTT
few	TRBD2	TRBJ2-3	TRBV2	CASSSGLAGGPTDTQYF	TGTGCCAGCAGTTCCGGACTAGCGGGGGGGCCCACAGATACGCAGTATTTT
few	NA	TRBJ2-7	TRBV4-2	CASSQGGAGLDQYF	TGTGCCAGCAGCCAGGGGGGTGCGGGGTTGGACCAGTACTTC
many	NA	TRBJ1-2	TRBV27	CASSFGDRNYGYTF	TGTGCCAGCAGTTTTGGTGACAGAAACTATGGCTACACCTTC
many	TRBD1	TRBJ2-6	TRBV6-5	CASSYGTGTSGANVLTF	TGTGCCAGCAGTTACGGGACAGGGACGTCTGGGGCCAACGTCCTGACTTTC
few	NA	TRBJ1-1	TRBV27	CASSWGRLNTEAFF	TGTGCCAGCAGTTGGGGCAGGTTGAACACTGAAGCTTTCTTT
NA	NA	TRBJ2-1	TRBV27	CASSLGGAAYNEQFF	TGTGCCAGCAGTTTAGGCGGGGCGGCCTACAATGAGCAGTTCTTC
many	NA	TRBJ2-7	TRBV12-3/TRBV12-4	CASSPDRFQRQYF	TGTGCCAGCAGTCCAGACAGATTTCAACGTCAGTACTTC
many	NA	TRBJ2-1	TRBV3-1	CASSQWQYYYNEQFF	TGTGCCAGCAGCCAATGGCAGTACTACTACAATGAGCAGTTCTTC
many	NA	TRBJ1-1	TRBV11-2	CASSLNEGGTEAFF	TGTGCCAGCAGCTTAAACGAGGGAGGCACTGAAGCTTTCTTT
NA	TRBD1	TRBJ2-3	TRBV12-3/TRBV12-4	CASSEGQVHTDTQYF	TGTGCCAGCAGTGAGGGACAGGTCCACACAGATACGCAGTATTTT
few	NA	TRBJ2-3	TRBV29-1	CSVEEGGAGTQYF	TGCAGCGTTGAAGAGGGCGGGGCGGGTACGCAGTATTTT
many	NA	TRBJ1-3	TRBV5-5	CASSLDPSGNTIYF	TGTGCCAGCAGCCTGGACCCCTCTGGAAACACCATATATTTT
many	NA	TRBJ1-2	TRBV6-6	CASTQRITWHGYTF	TGTGCCAGCACCCAGAGGATAACTTGGCATGGCTACACCTTC
many	NA	TRBJ2-1	TRBV7-8	CASSLAISEASYNEQFF	TGTGCCAGCAGCTTAGCGATAAGCGAGGCGTCCTACAATGAGCAGTTCTTC
few	TRBD1	TRBJ1-1	TRBV9	CASSAQGAPTEAFF	TGTGCCAGCAGCGCACAGGGGGCGCCCACTGAAGCTTTCTTT
many	NA	TRBJ1-2	TRBV21-1	CASSKGFEGTRDRGCYGYTF	TGTGCCAGCAGCAAAGGATTTGAAGGTACCCGAGACAGGGGGTGCTATGGCTACACCTTC
NA	NA	TRBJ1-5	TRBV10-3	CAISESPLQQPAQPQHF	TGTGCCATCAGTGAGTCGCCCCTACAACAGCCCGCTCAGCCCCAGCATTTT
many	NA	TRBJ1-1	TRBV7-2	CASSLGRVVDTEAFF	TGTGCCAGCAGCTTAGGCAGGGTAGTTGACACTGAAGCTTTCTTT
many	NA	TRBJ1-1	TRBV5-1	CASSLQQGLNTEAFF	TGCGCCAGCAGCTTACAACAGGGATTGAACACTGAAGCTTTCTTT
few	NA	TRBJ1-1	TRBV2	CASNERGYEAFF	TGTGCCAGCAACGAACGGGGGTATGAAGCTTTCTTT
many	NA	TRBJ1-1	TRBV5-1	CASSYEGLNTEAFF	TGCGCCAGCAGCTATGAGGGGTTGAACACTGAAGCTTTCTTT
many	NA	TRBJ1-3	TRBV29-1	CSVVREFGTIYF	TGCAGCGTCGTCAGGGAGTTCGGCACCATATATTTT